Below are 2 T cell receptor beta chains sequenced from a single sample in a study of cytomegalovirus exposure and HLA in healthy donors. Primers for the PCR totalled 60 Vbeta and 13 Jbeta. Libraries were prepared by immunoSEQ multiplex PCR; TCRdb keeps only in-frame clonotypes and omits some of them. The table lists tens of thousands of clones, about four fifths of them singletons. The specimen was PBMCs. The source is a middle-aged woman in good health and CMV-seronegative.

The rearrangement links TRBV7-2 to TRBJ2-5; no reliable D call. In germline, CDR1 is SGHTA, CDR2 FQGNSA. With 5 bases removed from V and 5 bases from J, the gap between germline ends came to 18 bases. This CDR3 spans 15 amino acids. In nucleotides, the CDR3 is TGTGCCAGCAGCCCCCTGGGTGTAGCAAGTGAGACCCAGTACTTC. Protein product: CASSPLGVASETQYF. Full variable domain (rest looked up from reference TRBV7-2 and TRBJ2-5): GAGVSQSPSNKVTEKGKDVELRCDPISGHTALYWYRQSLGQGLEFLIYFQGNSAPDKSGLPSDRFSAERTGGSVSTLTIQRTQQEDSAVYLCASSPLGVASETQYFGPGTRLLVL.

J is TRBJ2-5 and V is TRBV7-2; D may be TRBD2 (6 bases). Germline CDR1 is SGHTA and CDR2 is FQGNSA. V lost 1 base to trimming and J lost 1 base, with 10 bases between them. CDR3 size: 15 residues. CDR3 bases: TGTGCCAGCAGCTTAGAGCTTAGCGGCCAAGAGACCCAGTACTTC. The encoded protein is CASSLELSGQETQYF.